This passage covers 3 T cell receptor beta chains from one sample sequenced in a study of cytomegalovirus exposure and HLA in healthy donors. The PCR was carried out with 60 Vbeta primers and 13 Jbeta primers. Sequencing was performed with immunoSEQ multiplex PCR; in TCRdb, only in-frame clones are kept and a portion is missing. The data hold 90,000 to 150,000 clones, with 15% observed a single time. Sequencing was performed on PBMCs. Source of these receptors: a woman in her late teens or twenties in good health and CMV-seronegative.

This clone was counted between two and nine times. The chain joins TRBV2 to TRBJ1-3; 8 nucleotides match TRBD1. Looked up from germline, CDR1 is SNHLY and CDR2 is FYNNEI. The CDR3 contains 13 residues. The V gene end was trimmed by 6 bases and the J gene end by 5 bases; junction bases not matched to a gene: 3. The CDR3 DNA reads as TGTGCCAGCAGGACAGGGGTGCGAAACACCATATATTTT. This codes for CASRTGVRNTIYF. Complete variable domain (other parts from reference TRBV2 and TRBJ1-3): EPEVTQTPSHQVTQMGQEVILRCVPISNHLYFYWYRQILGQKVEFLVSFYNNEISEKSEIFDDQFSVERPDGSNFTLKIRSTKLEDSAMYFCASRTGVRNTIYFGEGSWLTVV.

The chain is built from TRBV12-5 and TRBJ2-3, with D tentatively TRBD2 (5 bases). Between the trimmed V and J ends, which lost 5 bases and 4 bases, there was a span of 10 bases. The CDR3 runs to 13 residues. The germline CDR1 and CDR2 sequences are LGHNT and FRNRAP. The CDR3 loop is CASGPEVPDTQYF. DNA of the CDR3: TGTGCTAGTGGTCCGGAGGTGCCAGATACGCAGTATTTT.

The chain employs TRBV2 and TRBJ1-5, with D tentatively TRBD1 (5 bases). Trimming took 7 bases from V and 5 from J, leaving 15 bases between them. The CDR3 sequence is 14 residues long. Germline assignment: CDR1 SNHLY and CDR2 FYNNEI. CDR3 amino acids: CASKRGGMDQPQHF. The CDR3 DNA reads TGTGCCAGCAAGCGTGGGGGGATGGATCAGCCCCAGCATTTT.